The following is a T cell receptor beta chain sequence with its context. V was trimmed by 4 bases and J by 2 bases, leaving 14 bases between them. The CDR3 loop spans 15 amino acids. Germline V lookup: CDR1 SGHRS, CDR2 YFSETQ. How the authors handled the data: Nucleated cell counts were estimated from reference gene primer amplification. Assay used: immunoSEQ multiplex PCR; TCRdb lists only in-frame clones, some missing. The V and J calls and clone size come from that table; D and trimming were worked out from the DNA. This sample yields approximately 60,000 clones, of which under 95% are seen a single time; 2.9% belongs to the top ten. The data were taken from a study of blood T cell repertoires in COVID-19. Study-wide context: Material from acute and convalescent COVID-19 was sourced from the United States, Italy and Spain. PBMCs, B-cell-depleted T cells, or T cells were the source of the cDNA or gDNA that made up the material.

Sequencing input: peripheral blood. The rearrangement uses TRBV5-1 and TRBJ2-3; a possible D gene is TRBD2 (5 bases). This receptor was obtained from a man between 65 and 85 years old with active COVID-19. The CDR3 bases are TGCGCCAGCAGCGAGGGTGTCACCAACACAGATACGCAGTATTTT. Its protein is CASSEGVTNTDTQYF.